These 8 T cell receptor beta chains were sequenced from one sample in a study of blood T cells in healthy people across ages. For the second PCR, which ran for roughly 6 to 12 cycles, a sample-barcoded 5' primer and a J-beta primer mix were used. MiXCR, applied by TCRdb to the 5' RACE reads, yields one record per CDR3 protein. The sample lists almost 1 million distinct CDR3 sequences, about 51% occurring once. Material: blood. The receptors derive from a woman aged 55 to 70 in good health.

This rearrangement joins TRBV30 to TRBJ2-1, with D perhaps being TRBD1 or TRBD2 (6 bases each). The CDR3 loop spans 15 amino acids. The V gene's germline CDR1 is GTSNPN and CDR2 SVGIG (reference sequence). V was cut by 1 base and J by 6 bases, with 16 bases left in between. The CDR3 sequence: CAWSGLGGLSNEQFF. Written as DNA, the CDR3 is TGTGCCTGGAGTGGTCTGGGGGGCCTCTCCAATGAGCAGTTCTTC. The variable domain in full, with the rest retrieved from reference TRBV30 and TRBJ2-1, is SQTIHQWPATLVQPVGSPLSLECTVEGTSNPNLYWYRQAAGRGLQLLFYSVGIGQISSEVPQNLSASRPQDRQFILSSKKLLLSDSGFYLCAWSGLGGLSNEQFFGPGTRLTVL.

The chain links TRBV18 to TRBJ2-7; no firm D call. V was cut by 6 bases and J by 2 bases, with 17 bases left in between. CDR1 is KGHSH, CDR2 LQKENI, per germline. This CDR3 has 15 residues. The CDR3 loop reads CASSLPWRVPYEQYF. In DNA form, the CDR3 reads TGTGCCAGCTCTCTCCCTTGGCGTGTTCCCTACGAGCAGTACTTC.

In its sample, this clonotype was seen many times. This chain links TRBV20-1 with TRBJ2-7; D might be TRBD1 or TRBD2, each matching 5 bases. The CDR3 contains 15 residues. Trimming removed 6 bases from V and 6 bases from J, with 24 bases in between. Germline assignment: CDR1 DFQATT and CDR2 SNEGSKA (reference sequence). CDR3 sequence (DNA): TGCAGTGCAGAACCTGCCCGGGACGGTGGGGTCGAGCAGTACTTC. Its protein is CSAEPARDGGVEQYF.

This rearrangement joins TRBV20-1 to TRBJ2-3; TRBD2 might be the D (5 bases). This CDR3 is 14 amino acids long. V gave up 4 bases and J gave up 0 bases, with 11 bases separating them. Germline-derived CDR1 and CDR2 are DFQATT and SNEGSKA (reference sequence). The CDR3 DNA is TGCAGTGCTAAATTAGCGAGAAGCACAGATACGCAGTATTTT. Its translation: CSAKLARSTDTQYF.

The rearrangement links TRBV29-1 to TRBJ2-4; either TRBD1 or TRBD2 may supply D (5 bases each). The J call is uncertain, as TRBJ2-7 better fits the DNA end. The CDR3 is 13 residues long. CDR1 and CDR2 from the germline V gene are SQVTM and ANQGSEA. CDR3 in DNA: TGCAGCGCCACGAGGGGCGCGGCCTACGAGCAGTACTTC. Translated, it gives CSATRGAAYEQYF.

About this clonotype itself: The junction shows a germline mismatch at one end, possibly a read error. The chain uses TRBV25-1 and TRBJ2-3; D call uncertain. The germline gives CDR1 MGHDK, CDR2 SYGVNS. The CDR3 runs to 15 residues. This CDR3 is CAGSAKITSTDTQYF. CDR3 sequence (DNA): TGTGCCGGCAGTGCGAAGATAACTAGCACAGATACGCAGTATTTT.

This chain links TRBV28 with TRBJ1-2; no reliable D call. V lost 3 bases to trimming and J lost 4 bases, with 15 bases between them. The CDR3 contains 15 residues. The germline gives CDR1 MDHEN, CDR2 SYDVKM. The CDR3 DNA reads as TGTGCCAGCAGTTTTAGGGTCGGGGAGCTCTATGGCTACACCTTC. Amino acid sequence: CASSFRVGELYGYTF.

Concerning this clonotype: An end of the junction differs from the germline gene, which may be a read error. The chain recombines TRBV18 with TRBJ2-3; no reliable D call. Germline values: CDR1 KGHSH, CDR2 LQKENI. This CDR3 contains 14 residues. CDR3 DNA sequence: TGTGCCTGCTCACCGCCCACACGTACGGATACGCAGTATTTT. It encodes CACSPPTRTDTQYF.